Presented here are 20 T cell receptor beta chains from one specimen sequenced in a study of immune heterogeneity within non-small cell lung tumors. CDR3 of TCR beta was amplified by multiplex PCR that used 32 V and 13 J primers. TCRdb recomputed calls from the multiplex PCR reads with MiXCR, one row per CDR3 protein. The data show roughly 4,700 distinct CDR3 sequences, roughly 35% seen once. Template input was genomic DNA from bulk tumor (about 640 ng per sample). Several biopsies were collected from each primary tumor during surgery. They were spaced as far apart as possible within the tumor mass. Untreated, newly diagnosed non-small cell lung cancer patients underwent curative surgery. Sequenced material: lung tumor tissue. Receptor source: a woman in her fifties or sixties with non-small cell lung cancer.

V and J are TRBV9 and TRBJ2-7, with 10 positions matching TRBD2. The CDR3 is made up of 15 amino acids. V lost 1 base and J lost 2; bases outside the gene matches: 3. Germline V gives CDR1 SGDLS, CDR2 YYNGEE. For the CDR3, the DNA is TGTGCCAGCAGCGTAAGAAGCGGGGGGGCCTACGAGCAGTACTTC. It translates to CASSVRSGGAYEQYF.

Comment on this clonotype: This clone may be a read error of a much larger clone one base away. The genes are TRBV5-8 and TRBJ1-2; 10 bases match TRBD1. Germline CDR1 is SGHTS and CDR2 is YDEGEE. V lost 6 bases and J lost 4; bases outside the gene matches: 12. The CDR3 runs to 16 residues. The CDR3 protein is CASNTPGQGSFYGYTF. DNA for the CDR3: TGTGCCAGCAACACCCCGGGACAGGGGTCCTTCTATGGCTACACCTTC.

This clonotype is medium-sized within its sample. V and J are TRBV7-2 and TRBJ1-2, with D possibly matching TRBD1 (5 bases). The CDR3 is made up of 15 amino acids. The V and J ends lost 4 bases and 8 bases respectively, with 20 bases between them. Germline V gives CDR1 SGHTA, CDR2 FQGNSA. CDR3 nucleotides: TGTGCCAGCAGCTCTTCCGGGACGATAGGGCTCGGCTACACCTTC. The encoded protein is CASSSSGTIGLGYTF. The full variable domain, with the rest looked up from reference TRBV7-2 and TRBJ1-2, is GAGVSQSPSNKVTEKGKDVELRCDPISGHTALYWYRQSLGQGLEFLIYFQGNSAPDKSGLPSDRFSAERTGGSVSTLTIQRTQQEDSAVYLCASSSSGTIGLGYTFGSGTRLTVV.

This clonotype was observed a few times. With a much larger clone just one base away, this may be a read error. V and J are TRBV28 and TRBJ2-7; TRBD1 might be the D (6 bases). The CDR3 length is 16 residues. Trimming removed 5 bases from V and 1 base from J, with 18 bases in between. Germline assignment: CDR1 MDHEN and CDR2 SYDVKM. CDR3 bases: TGTGCCAGCAGTCCCGTGGGGTGGGGGACATCCTACGAGCAGTACTTC. This gives the protein CASSPVGWGTSYEQYF. Filled out from reference TRBV28 and TRBJ2-7, the complete variable domain reads DVKVTQSSRYLVKRTGEKVFLECVQDMDHENMFWYRQDPGLGLRLIYFSYDVKMKEKGDIPEGYSVSREKKERFSLILESASTNQTSMYLCASSPVGWGTSYEQYFGPGTRLTVT.

This clonotype qualifies as large. The V call is TRBV28, the J call TRBJ1-5; D remains ambiguous. This CDR3 spans 16 amino acids. The germline gives CDR1 MDHEN, CDR2 SYDVKM. Trimming cost V 0 bases and J 0 bases, with 9 bases left between them. DNA for the CDR3: TGTGCCAGCAGTTTATGGGAGCAGTATAGCAATCAGCCCCAGCATTTT. Translation gives CASSLWEQYSNQPQHF.

This clonotype is categorized as medium-sized. The J gene is TRBJ1-6, the V gene TRBV7-9; the D gene is possibly TRBD1 (6 bases). The germline V gene encodes CDR1 SEHNR and CDR2 FQNEAQ (reference sequence). The V and J ends lost 1 base and 3 bases respectively, with 7 bases between them. The CDR3 covers 15 residues. CDR3 DNA: TGTGCCAGCAGCTTAGGGACAGTCTATAATTCACCCCTCCACTTT. Translation: CASSLGTVYNSPLHF.

A remark on this clonotype: A much larger clonotype is one base distant, so this may be a read error. The chain has TRBV2 and TRBJ1-6; D not certain. The germline V and J ends were trimmed by 1 base and 9 bases, with 7 bases remaining between them. The CDR3 spans 13 residues. Germline V CDR1 and CDR2: SNHLY, FYNNEI. The CDR3 is CASSEDLISPLHF. The CDR3 nucleotides are TGTGCCAGCAGTGAAGACCTGATTTCACCCCTCCACTTT.

A remark on this clonotype: The CDR3 does not close with the conserved phenylalanine or tryptophan, likely indicating a read error. The DNA is omitted, as the CDR3 cannot be located on it reliably, and the CDR3 follows TCRdb's listing. V and J are TRBV20-1 and TRBJ2-3; no DNA check was done on the table's D call, TRBD2. Germline lookup yields CDR1 DFQATT and CDR2 SNEGSKA (reference sequence). The CDR3 region is 12 residues in length, termini included. CDR3 loop: CSARFKEQYFGP.

The sample holds a few counts of this clonotype. A much larger clone differs from this one at a single base, so this may be a read error. This chain uses TRBV15 with TRBJ2-7, with TRBD2 matching 9 bases. This CDR3 comprises 14 residues. Germline loops: CDR1 LNHNV, CDR2 YYDKDF (reference sequence). V trimming: 2 bases; J trimming: 6 bases; junction bases outside the gene matches: 5. In nucleotides, the CDR3 is TGTGCCACCAGCAGACTAGCGGGAAGGGGCGAGCAGTACTTC. Protein: CATSRLAGRGEQYF.

This clonotype was picked up one time. The V gene is TRBV19, the J gene TRBJ1-1; D remains unclear. Germline V CDR1 and CDR2: LNHDA, SQIVND (reference sequence). This CDR3 has 12 amino acids. V was pared by 8 bases and J by 11 bases, with 18 bases between. CDR3: CASSLSTSVAFF. The CDR3 nucleotides are TGTGCCAGTTCTTTAAGTACGAGTGTGGCTTTCTTT.

J is TRBJ2-7 and V is TRBV28; unclear D gene. The V and J ends lost 6 bases and 2 bases respectively, with 14 bases between them. The length of the CDR3 is 14 residues. Per germline, CDR1 MDHEN and CDR2 SYDVKM. This CDR3 is CASSPPRNPYEQYF. CDR3 nucleotide sequence: TGTGCCAGCAGCCCCCCTAGGAATCCCTACGAGCAGTACTTC.

A note on this clonotype: It may be a read error: a sequence one base away is much more abundant. V and J are TRBV6-2 or TRBV6-3 and TRBJ2-7; 10 bases map to TRBD1. The CDR3 covers 16 residues. Germline CDR1 MNHEY, CDR2 SVGEGT. CDR3 DNA: TGTGCCAGCAGTTACTCCGGGACAGGGGCATCCTACGGGCAGTACTTC. Translated: CASSYSGTGASYGQYF.

The V and J genes are TRBV30 and TRBJ2-2; 9 bases fit TRBD1. This CDR3 spans 15 amino acids. Germline CDR1 GTSNPN, CDR2 SVGIG (reference sequence). The trim removed 4 bases at V and 4 bases at J, leaving 7 bases unmatched. CDR3 sequence (DNA): TGTGCCTGGAACAGGGGGCTTTATTTCACCGGGGAGCTGTTTTTT. This sequence encodes CAWNRGLYFTGELFF. Looking up the rest from reference TRBV30 and TRBJ2-2 gives the full variable domain: SQTIHQWPATLVQPVGSPLSLECTVEGTSNPNLYWYRQAAGRGLQLLFYSVGIGQISSEVPQNLSASRPQDRQFILSSKKLLLSDSGFYLCAWNRGLYFTGELFFGEGSRLTVL.

This clonotype is judged medium-sized. This rearrangement joins TRBV12-3 or TRBV12-4 to TRBJ1-1; D gene ambiguous. V was pared by 3 bases and J by 1 base, with 9 bases between. The CDR3 loop spans 14 amino acids. CDR3 loop: CASSFGTSNTEAFF. The DNA of the CDR3 is TGTGCCAGCAGTTTCGGCACCTCGAACACTGAAGCTTTCTTT.

This chain connects TRBV29-1 to TRBJ2-1, with D perhaps TRBD2 (5 bases). Per the germline V gene, CDR1 is SQVTM and CDR2 is ANQGSEA. Trimming took off 6 bases at V and 8 bases at J, with 20 bases between the two ends. This CDR3 region has 14 residues. In nucleotides, the CDR3 is TGCAGCGTCGGCTCCTCTAGTAATAGCGATGAGCAGTTCTTC. Amino acid sequence: CSVGSSSNSDEQFF.

This chain connects TRBV15 to TRBJ1-5; 11 bases are shared with TRBD1. This CDR3 is built from 18 residues. Losses at the gene ends were 2 bases for V and 2 bases for J; bases not matched to a gene: 8. CDR1 and CDR2 from the germline V gene are LNHNV and YYDKDF (reference sequence). CDR3 sequence reads: CATSRNRDRGSRNQPQHF. CDR3 sequence (DNA): TGTGCCACCAGCAGAAACCGGGACAGGGGGTCTCGCAATCAGCCCCAGCATTTT. The full variable domain, with the rest looked up from reference TRBV15 and TRBJ1-5, is DAMVIQNPRYQVTQFGKPVTLSCSQTLNHNVMYWYQQKSSQAPKLLFHYYDKDFNNEADTPDNFQSRRPNTSFCFLDIRSPGLGDTAMYLCATSRNRDRGSRNQPQHFGDGTRLSIL.

This chain uses TRBV7-6 with TRBJ2-3; 8 bases map to TRBD1. The ends lost 2 bases at V and 4 bases at J; junction bases unmatched: 11. This CDR3 region has 17 residues. In germline, CDR1 is SGHVS, CDR2 FNYEAQ. The CDR3 spells CASSLYGLHRGSDTQYF. The CDR3 DNA follows: TGTGCCAGCAGCTTATATGGGCTTCACAGGGGGTCAGATACGCAGTATTTT.

On this clonotype itself: A read error may explain this, as a much larger clone is one base away. This chain links TRBV6-6 with TRBJ2-6; TRBD1 might be the D (6 bases). Germline V CDR1 and CDR2: MNHNY, SVGAGI (reference sequence). The CDR3 covers 18 residues. This chain's CDR3 is CARSYSGHGVSGANVLTF. The CDR3 DNA follows: TGTGCCAGAAGTTACTCGGGACACGGAGTTTCTGGGGCCAACGTCCTGACTTTC.

This clonotype was seen more than once but under ten times. The chain joins TRBV5-6 to TRBJ1-2, with 9 bases lining up with TRBD1. Germline V gives CDR1 SGHDT, CDR2 YYEEEE. V lost 5 bases and J lost 7; bases outside the gene matches: 12. The CDR3 loop spans 15 amino acids. The CDR3 DNA is TGTGCCAGCAGGGTGGAAGACAGGGGGTACTCTGGCTACACCTTC. This codes for CASRVEDRGYSGYTF. Full variable domain (remainder filled in from reference TRBV5-6 and TRBJ1-2): DAGVTQSPTHLIKTRGQQVTLRCSPKSGHDTVSWYQQALGQGPQFIFQYYEEEERQRGNFPDRFSGHQFPNYSSELNVNALLLGDSALYLCASRVEDRGYSGYTFGSGTRLTVV.

Details on this clonotype: A much larger clone lies a single base off, so this may be a read error. The chain employs TRBV6-2 or TRBV6-3 and TRBJ1-2; D call uncertain. The CDR3 sequence is 14 residues long. Per the germline V gene, CDR1 is MNHEY and CDR2 is SVGEGT. CDR3 DNA sequence: TGTGCCAGCAGTCCAAGTGGGGATAACTATGGCAACACCTTC. Amino acid sequence: CASSPSGDNYGNTF.